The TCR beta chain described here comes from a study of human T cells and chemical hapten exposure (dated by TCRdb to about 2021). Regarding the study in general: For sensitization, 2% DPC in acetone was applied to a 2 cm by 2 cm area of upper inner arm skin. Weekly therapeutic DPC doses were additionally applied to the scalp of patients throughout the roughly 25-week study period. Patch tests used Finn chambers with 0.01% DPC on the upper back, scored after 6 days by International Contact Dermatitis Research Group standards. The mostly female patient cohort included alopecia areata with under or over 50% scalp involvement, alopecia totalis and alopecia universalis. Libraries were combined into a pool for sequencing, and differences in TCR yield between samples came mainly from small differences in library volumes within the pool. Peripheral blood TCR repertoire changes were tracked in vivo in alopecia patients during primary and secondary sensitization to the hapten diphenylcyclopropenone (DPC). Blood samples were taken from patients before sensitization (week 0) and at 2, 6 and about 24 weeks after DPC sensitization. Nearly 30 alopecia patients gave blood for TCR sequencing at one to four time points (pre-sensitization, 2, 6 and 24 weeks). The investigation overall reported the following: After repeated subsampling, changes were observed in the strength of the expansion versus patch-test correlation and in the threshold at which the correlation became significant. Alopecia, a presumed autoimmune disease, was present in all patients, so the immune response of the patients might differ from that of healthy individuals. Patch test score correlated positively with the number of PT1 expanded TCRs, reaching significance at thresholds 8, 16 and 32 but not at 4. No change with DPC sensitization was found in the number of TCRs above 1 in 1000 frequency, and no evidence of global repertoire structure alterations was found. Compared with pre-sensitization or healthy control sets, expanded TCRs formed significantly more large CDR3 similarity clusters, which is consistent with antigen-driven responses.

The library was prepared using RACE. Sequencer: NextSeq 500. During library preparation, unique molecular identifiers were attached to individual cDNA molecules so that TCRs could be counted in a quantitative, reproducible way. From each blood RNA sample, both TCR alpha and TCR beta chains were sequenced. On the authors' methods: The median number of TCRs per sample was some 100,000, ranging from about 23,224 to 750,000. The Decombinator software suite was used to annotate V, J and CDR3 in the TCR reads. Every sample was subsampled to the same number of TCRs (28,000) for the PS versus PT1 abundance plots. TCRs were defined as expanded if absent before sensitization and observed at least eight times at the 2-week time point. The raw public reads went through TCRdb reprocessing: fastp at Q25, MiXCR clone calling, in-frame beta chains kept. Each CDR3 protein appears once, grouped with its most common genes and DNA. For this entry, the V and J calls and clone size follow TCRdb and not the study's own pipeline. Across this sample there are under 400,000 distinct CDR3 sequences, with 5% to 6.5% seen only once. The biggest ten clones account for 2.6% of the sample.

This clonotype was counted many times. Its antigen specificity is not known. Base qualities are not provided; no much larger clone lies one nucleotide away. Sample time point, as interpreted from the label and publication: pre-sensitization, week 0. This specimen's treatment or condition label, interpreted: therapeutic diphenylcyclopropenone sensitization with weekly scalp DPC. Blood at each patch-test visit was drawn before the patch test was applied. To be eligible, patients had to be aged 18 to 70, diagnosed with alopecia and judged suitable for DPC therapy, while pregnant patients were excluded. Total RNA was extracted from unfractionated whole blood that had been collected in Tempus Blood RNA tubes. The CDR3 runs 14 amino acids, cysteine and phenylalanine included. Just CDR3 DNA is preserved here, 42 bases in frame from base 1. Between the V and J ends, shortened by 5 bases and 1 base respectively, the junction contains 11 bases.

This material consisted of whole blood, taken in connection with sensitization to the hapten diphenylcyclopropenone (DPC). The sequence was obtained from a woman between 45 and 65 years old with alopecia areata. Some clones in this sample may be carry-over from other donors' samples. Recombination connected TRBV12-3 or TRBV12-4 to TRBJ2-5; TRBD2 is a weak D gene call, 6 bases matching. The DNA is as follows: TGTGCCAGCAGTCACCCTAGCGTCCAAGAGACCCAGTACTTC. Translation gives CASSHPSVQETQYF.